The source of this T cell receptor (beta chain) is a study of PD-1 blockade in classical Hodgkin lymphoma. Study details: Patients were treated with nivolumab at 3 mg/kg, and this was given intravenously every 2 weeks.

Study-level findings and limits: Unlike CD8+ TCR diversity, which did not rise significantly by C4D1, CD4+ TCR diversity did. Exclusion covered patients beginning nivolumab under 1 year post-ASCT. Reported findings placed baseline TCR diversity lower in newly diagnosed patients (compared with healthy donors).

Germline CDR1 reads MNHEY; CDR2 reads SVGAGI. This CDR3 spans 13 amino acids. Trimming pared 6 bases from V and 6 bases from J, leaving 11 bases between. In regard to this clone: Antigen unknown.

Some clones are missing from TCRdb's copy, which holds only in-frame ones; the method was immunoSEQ multiplex PCR. The sample includes 25,000 to 30,000 clones, around 79% of them seen just once. The time point: cycle 4 day 1 (C4D1), after 6 weeks of nivolumab. All patients experienced relapse after autologous stem cell transplantation, and brentuximab vedotin exposure was variable. Magnetic negative selection was used to purify CD4+ T cells from PBMCs that had been thawed. The clonotype was recovered from a human donor with classical Hodgkin lymphoma. The chain links TRBV6-5 to TRBJ2-2, with D uncertain. Sequencing used CD4+ T cells from blood, obtained before the fourth cycle of nivolumab. The CDR3 protein is CASRPPRAGELFF. The CDR3 DNA reads as TGTGCCAGCAGACCGCCCCGCGCCGGGGAGCTGTTTTTT.